This T cell receptor (beta chain) appears in the sequencing data of a study of cytomegalovirus exposure and HLA in healthy donors. Study outcomes and limitations: Association of a missense DCLRE1C variant with TCR beta V- and J-gene trimming was reported in a later analysis. In a later analysis, 16,951 TCR beta sequences were associated with HLA alleles at 0.05 false discovery rate.

CDR1 is SEHNR, CDR2 FQNEAQ, per germline (reference sequence). The V end lost 2 bases, the J end lost 2 bases, and 6 bases lay between the germline ends. There are 13 residues in the CDR3. Both 60 Vbeta primers and 13 Jbeta primers went into the PCR. Using immunoSEQ multiplex PCR, the repertoire was profiled, and TCRdb retains in-frame clones only, with some absent. Of about 300,000 clones listed, about nine tenths were seen once; the top ten hold roughly 4%. About this clone: Its target is unknown.

This chain joins TRBV7-9 and TRBJ2-5, with unresolved D. The receptor was isolated from a man aged 35 to 55 in good health and CMV-seropositive. The specimen sequenced was PBMCs. This chain's CDR3 is CASSLFPQETQYF. Here the CDR3 DNA reads TGTGCCAGCAGCTTATTCCCGCAAGAGACCCAGTACTTC.